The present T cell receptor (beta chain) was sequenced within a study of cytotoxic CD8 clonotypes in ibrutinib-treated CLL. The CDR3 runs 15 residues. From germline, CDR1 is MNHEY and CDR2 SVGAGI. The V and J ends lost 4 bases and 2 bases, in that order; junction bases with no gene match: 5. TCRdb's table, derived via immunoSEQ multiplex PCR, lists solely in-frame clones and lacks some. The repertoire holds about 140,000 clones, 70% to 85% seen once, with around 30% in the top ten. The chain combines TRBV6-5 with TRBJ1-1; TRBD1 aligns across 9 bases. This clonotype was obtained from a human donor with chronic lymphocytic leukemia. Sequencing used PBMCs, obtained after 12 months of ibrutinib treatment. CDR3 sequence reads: CASSFQQGANTEAFF. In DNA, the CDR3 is TGTGCCAGCAGTTTCCAACAGGGGGCTAACACTGAAGCTTTCTTT.